This TCR beta chain stems from a study of blood T cell repertoires in COVID-19 (dated by TCRdb to 2020 to 2022). Concerning the study at large: Samples from collaborators originated in the United States, Italy and Spain and spanned both the acute and convalescent phases of COVID-19. The prospective study material was composed of cDNA or gDNA derived from T cells, B-cell-depleted T cells, or PBMCs. The dataset comprised deeply sampled blood TCRbeta repertoires from subjects exposed to, actively infected with, or recovered from COVID-19. The repertoires were released in a freely available public database meant as a resource for research on the immune response to SARS-CoV-2. Samples came from the ongoing ImmuneRACE study (first 160 participants) plus 1,254 subjects from 6 global collaborators. A de-identified subject ID, COVID-19 status, age in years and sex were almost always included in the sample metadata. Where available, HLA class I and class II types were obtained from metadata supplied by the sample provider rather than from assay-based typing. Here is what the overall study found, with its caveats: The amount of clinical and demographic metadata varied by source and participant and was provided uncurated.

This clone was counted a single time. Its recognized antigen is unknown. No much larger clone is present one base from it, and per-base qualities are unavailable. The CDR3 starts with the cysteine, ends with the phenylalanine, and has 14 residues. The read is trimmed to its CDR3 DNA, 42 bases read in frame from base 1. Via the germline V gene, CDR1 is MNHEY and CDR2 SVGAGI. The V end loses 5 bases and the J end loses 3 bases, and a stretch of 12 bases separates them. TCRbeta CDR3 regions were amplified from genomic DNA by means of the immunoSEQ Assay, a bias-controlled multiplex PCR. For the original study's pipeline: Within the assay, amplification of reference gene primers was used to estimate how many nucleated cells each sample contained. Sequence reads were collapsed and filtered to measure the absolute abundance of every unique TCRbeta CDR3 rearrangement. For each sample, productive Simpson clonality was calculated as the square root of Simpson's diversity index across productive rearrangements. The immuneACCESS repertoire file appears here via TCRdb, limited to in-frame rearrangements. These files lack a portion of the clones; in checked studies, under half of the deficit traces to unresolved V genes, and the cause of the others is not known. V and J calls and clone size come straight from that table; D and trimming were deduced from the DNA. The sample table contains 210,000 or so clones; only one count was recorded for roughly four fifths of them. The ten largest make up around an eighth of the sample.

A second Seattle source provided samples from volunteer blood donors who had recovered from COVID-19. Each collaborating institution followed its own protocols to collect whole blood in K2EDTA tubes. Collaborator samples were shipped for TCRbeta analysis as frozen whole blood, isolated PBMCs, or DNA extracted from either sample type. The sequenced material came from peripheral blood. The V and J genes are TRBV6-5 and TRBJ2-3; TRBD1 could be the D gene, as 5 bases match. The origin of this receptor is a man aged 45-65 years who had recovered from COVID-19. The CDR3 amino acid sequence is: CASSLEAGTDTQYF. The DNA sequence follows: TGTGCCAGCAGTCTGGAAGCAGGGACAGATACGCAGTATTTT.